A single sample is the source of the 13 T cell receptor beta chains below, sequenced in a study of blood T cell repertoires in COVID-19. Libraries were prepared by immunoSEQ multiplex PCR; TCRdb keeps only in-frame clonotypes and omits some of them. In the table there are under 350,000 clones, roughly 90% of which are singletons. The sequenced material came from PBMCs or T cells enriched from blood (not recorded which). These receptors originate from a man between 60 and 70 years old who had recovered from COVID-19.

This clone has only one observation. The junction differs from germline at one of its ends, possibly a read error. This chain uses TRBV9 with TRBJ1-2; D unclear. The length of the CDR3 is 15 residues. Germline CDR1 and CDR2: SGDLS and YYNGEE. In DNA form, the CDR3 reads TGTGCCAGTAGCGCCCAGACTGGGTTGGGCTATGGCTACACCTTC. Protein product: CASSAQTGLGYGYTF.

This chain connects TRBV6-1 to TRBJ1-5; D is possibly TRBD1 (6 bases). This CDR3 contains 17 residues. Per the germline V gene, CDR1 is MNHNS and CDR2 is SASEGT. Deletions cut 3 bases from V and 0 bases from J, with 15 bases between. CDR3 loop: CASSDLRTDYSNQPQHF. The CDR3 DNA sequence: TGTGCCAGCAGTGACCTGAGGACAGACTATAGCAATCAGCCCCAGCATTTT.

Remarks on this clone: The same CDR3 is also encoded by other DNA sequences in this sample. The gene calls are TRBV10-1 and TRBJ2-7; 13 positions match TRBD2. This CDR3 spans 13 amino acids. V shed 3 bases, J shed 7 bases, and the junction held 0 bases outside the gene matches. Germline V gives CDR1 WNHNN, CDR2 SYGVQD (reference sequence). CDR3 DNA sequence: TGCGCCAGCAGTGAACTAGCGGGGGGGGAGCAGTACTTC. Translation gives CASSELAGGEQYF.

In regard to this clone: The same CDR3 arises from other DNA sequences in this sample as well. The V and J genes are TRBV7-9 and TRBJ1-5; 8 bases are shared with TRBD1. Germline V CDR1 and CDR2: SEHNR, FQNEAQ (reference sequence). V was pared by 5 bases and J by 2 bases, with 5 bases of the junction left unmatched. The CDR3 covers 15 residues. Here the CDR3 DNA reads TGTGCCAGCAGCCCAGGGGGCTTTGGCAATCAGCCCCAGCATTTT. Protein: CASSPGGFGNQPQHF.

The rearrangement uses TRBV14 and TRBJ1-6; unclear D gene. V lost 1 base and J 3 bases, leaving 13 bases between the germline ends. This CDR3 comprises 17 residues. The V gene's germline CDR1 is SGHDN and CDR2 FVKESK. CDR3 region: CASSQGYRAGYNSPLHF. The CDR3 bases are TGTGCCAGCAGCCAAGGATACCGGGCGGGCTATAATTCACCCCTCCACTTT.

The chain is built from TRBV18 and TRBJ2-1; TRBD2 aligns across 9 bases. CDR1 and CDR2 (germline): KGHSH, LQKENI. The CDR3 has 21 amino acids. After removal of 4 bases from V and 8 bases from J, the junction contained 27 bases not matched to a gene. The CDR3, as DNA: TGTGCCAGCTCACAAAATTATCAAGGATATGAGGCGGGAGGGCCTAGCGATGAGCAGTTCTTC. This encodes CASSQNYQGYEAGGPSDEQFF.

This chain joins TRBV14 and TRBJ1-1, with no clear D. CDR3 size: 13 residues. Per the germline V gene, CDR1 is SGHDN and CDR2 is FVKESK. The ends were cut back, 0 bases at V and 1 base at J, with 3 bases in the middle. The CDR3 is CASSQDRNTEAFF. CDR3 sequence (DNA): TGTGCCAGCAGCCAAGACAGGAACACTGAAGCTTTCTTT.

This chain joins TRBV7-9 and TRBJ1-1, with 7 bases fitting TRBD1. Per germline, CDR1 SEHNR and CDR2 FQNEAQ (reference sequence). This CDR3 contains 14 residues. Germline trimming cut 2 bases from V and 4 bases from J; bases unmatched to any gene: 4. The CDR3 sequence: CASSLKGAPTEAFF. The DNA for the CDR3 is TGTGCCAGCAGCTTAAAGGGGGCGCCCACTGAAGCTTTCTTT.

The V and J genes are TRBV6-5 and TRBJ2-7; 8 bases are a match to TRBD1. Trimming took 7 bases from V and 4 from J; bases not matched to a gene: 9. Germline V gene lookup returns CDR1 MNHEY and CDR2 SVGAGI. The CDR3 sequence is 14 residues long. The CDR3 sequence: CASNTVQGAYEQYF. DNA of the CDR3: TGTGCCAGCAATACCGTGCAGGGGGCATACGAGCAGTACTTC.

The chain has TRBV7-2 and TRBJ2-2; TRBD2 aligns across 7 bases. The CDR3 contains 15 residues. Losses at the gene ends were 5 bases for V and 6 bases for J; bases not matched to a gene: 9. The V gene's germline CDR1 is SGHTA and CDR2 FQGNSA. CDR3: CASSLFGGRAGELFF. CDR3 sequence (DNA): TGTGCCAGCAGCCTCTTCGGGGGGAGGGCCGGGGAGCTGTTTTTT.

The rearrangement links TRBV5-4 to TRBJ1-2, with D perhaps matching TRBD1 (6 bases). V shed 4 bases and J shed 4 bases, with 8 bases lying between them. This CDR3 is 12 amino acids long. Germline loops: CDR1 SGHNT, CDR2 YYREEE (reference sequence). CDR3 residues: CASSQDSYGYTF. DNA of the CDR3: TGTGCCAGCAGCCAGGACAGCTATGGCTACACCTTC.

The rearrangement uses TRBV19 and TRBJ2-7; D uncertain. The CDR3 extends over 15 amino acids. Deletions cut 3 bases from V and 2 bases from J, with 14 bases between. CDR1 and CDR2 from the germline V gene are LNHDA and SQIVND (reference sequence). In DNA form, the CDR3 reads TGTGCCAGTAGTATGCTAACCGGCGGCACCTACGAGCAGTACTTC. Encoded protein: CASSMLTGGTYEQYF.

The chain carries TRBV7-2 and TRBJ1-5, with 8 bases aligning to TRBD1. In germline, CDR1 is SGHTA, CDR2 FQGNSA. The CDR3 loop spans 16 amino acids. V lost 4 bases to trimming and J lost 0 bases; unmatched junction nucleotides: 5. The CDR3 loop reads CASSYDRGNSNQPQHF. Here the CDR3 DNA reads TGTGCCAGCAGCTACGACAGGGGAAATAGCAATCAGCCCCAGCATTTT.